The entry below gives a single T cell receptor (beta chain) sequence along with its context. In the original workflow: Estimated nucleated cell counts came from reference gene primer amplification. Measured with immunoSEQ multiplex PCR; TCRdb has only the in-frame clones, and not every one. That table gives V, J and clone size, and the DNA gave D and trimming. The table has 250,000 to 300,000 clones, around 84% seen once. The data originate from a study of blood T cell repertoires in COVID-19. Recruits, aged about 18 to 100 years, lived in under 25 US areas. Researchers sorted participants into cohorts using their self-reported clinical history. The clonotype was recovered from a man between 35 and 55 years old who had been exposed to COVID-19. The sequenced sample was PBMCs or T cells enriched from blood (not recorded which).

The CDR3 reads CASSVDEGTEAFF. CDR3 coding DNA: TGTGCCAGCAGTGTGGATGAGGGAACTGAAGCTTTCTTT. The rearrangement links TRBV25-1 to TRBJ1-1; D unresolved. CDR3 length: 13 residues. V dropped 4 bases and J dropped 5 bases, with 11 bases sitting between them. Germline CDR1 is MGHDK and CDR2 is SYGVNS.